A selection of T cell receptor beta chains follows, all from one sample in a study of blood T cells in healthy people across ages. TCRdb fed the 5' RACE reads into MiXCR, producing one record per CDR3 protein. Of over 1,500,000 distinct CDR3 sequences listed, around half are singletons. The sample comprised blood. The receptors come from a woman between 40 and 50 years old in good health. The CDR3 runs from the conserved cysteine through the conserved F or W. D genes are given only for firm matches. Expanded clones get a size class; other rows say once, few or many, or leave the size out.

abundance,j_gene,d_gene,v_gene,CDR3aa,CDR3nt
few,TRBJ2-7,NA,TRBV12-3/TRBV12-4,CASSFSVGYEQYF,TGTGCCAGCAGTTTCTCGGTCGGCTACGAGCAGTACTTC
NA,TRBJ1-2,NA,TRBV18,CASSPEKFNYGYTF,TGTGCCAGCTCACCAGAAAAATTCAACTATGGCTACACCTTC
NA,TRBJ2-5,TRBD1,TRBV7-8,CASSLFGTGEAGEQYF,TGTGCCAGCAGCCTATTCGGGACAGGGGAGGCGGGGGAGCAGTACTTC
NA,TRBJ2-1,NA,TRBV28,CASSFSDPVQDNEQFF,TGTGCCAGCAGCTTTAGTGACCCAGTGCAGGACAATGAGCAGTTCTTC
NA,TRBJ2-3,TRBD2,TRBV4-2,CASSQELAGGPADTQYF,TGTGCCAGCAGCCAAGAACTAGCGGGGGGCCCGGCGGATACGCAGTATTTT
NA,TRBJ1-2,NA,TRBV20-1,CSARDDSNYGYTF,TGCAGTGCTAGAGATGACAGTAACTATGGCTACACCTTC
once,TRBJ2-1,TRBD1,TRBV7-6,CASSLQMTGGSVNEQFF,TGTGCCAGCAGCTTGCAGATGACAGGGGGGTCAGTCAATGAGCAGTTCTTC
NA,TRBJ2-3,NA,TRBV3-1,CASSQDHSGRGDTQYF,TGTGCCAGCAGCCAAGACCATAGCGGCCGCGGGGATACGCAGTATTTT
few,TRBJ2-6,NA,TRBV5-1,CASSLAGTIDSHVLTF,TGCGCCAGCAGCTTGGCCGGTACCATTGACAGCCACGTCCTGACTTTC
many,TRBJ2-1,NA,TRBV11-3,CASSPSSDEQFF,TGTGCCAGCAGCCCCTCTAGCGATGAGCAGTTCTTC
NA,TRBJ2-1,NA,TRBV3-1,CASSQGSPGHNEQFF,TGTGCCAGCAGCCAAGGAAGCCCGGGACACAATGAGCAGTTCTTC
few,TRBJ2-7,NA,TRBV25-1,CASSPQLQQYF,TGTGCCAGCAGTCCCCAGCTCCAGCAGTACTTC
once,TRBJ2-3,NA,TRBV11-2,CASSLERDAFTDTQYF,TGTGCCAGCAGCTTAGAGCGGGACGCTTTTACAGATACGCAGTATTTT
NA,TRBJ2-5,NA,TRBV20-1,CSARRGPDGTQYF,TGCAGTGCTAGACGTGGTCCAGACGGGACCCAGTACTTC
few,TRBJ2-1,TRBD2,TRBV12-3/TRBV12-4,CASSLLKTSGSYNEQFF,TGTGCCAGCAGTCTTCTTAAGACTAGCGGCTCCTACAATGAGCAGTTCTTC
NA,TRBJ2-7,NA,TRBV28,CASSFGQTTYEQYF,TGTGCCAGCAGTTTTGGGCAGACAACCTACGAGCAGTACTTC
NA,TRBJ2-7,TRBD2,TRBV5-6,CASSLGFGGASIYEQYF,TGTGCCAGCAGCTTGGGGTTCGGGGGGGCCTCGATATACGAGCAGTACTTC
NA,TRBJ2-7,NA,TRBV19,CASSIVGHQLTYEQYF,TGTGCCAGTAGTATAGTAGGACACCAGCTCACCTACGAGCAGTACTTC
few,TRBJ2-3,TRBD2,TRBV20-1,CSARDPIAGDTQYF,TGCAGTGCTAGAGACCCGATAGCGGGGGATACGCAGTATTTT
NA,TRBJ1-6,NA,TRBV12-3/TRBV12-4,CASRIDSYNSPLHF,TGTGCCAGCAGGATAGACAGCTATAATTCACCCCTCCACTTT
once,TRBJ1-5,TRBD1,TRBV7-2,CASSWQTGRNQPQHF,TGTGCCAGCAGCTGGCAGACAGGGAGAAATCAGCCCCAGCATTTT
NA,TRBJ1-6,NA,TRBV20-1,CSARDFRKSSPLHF,TGCAGTGCTAGAGACTTTAGGAAGAGTTCACCCCTCCACTTT
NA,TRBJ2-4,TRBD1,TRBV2,CASRAGQGGIQYF,TGTGCCAGCAGAGCCGGACAGGGGGGCATTCAGTACTTC
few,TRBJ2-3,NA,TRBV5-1,CASSLPGATDTQYF,TGCGCCAGCAGCTTGCCCGGGGCCACAGATACGCAGTATTTT
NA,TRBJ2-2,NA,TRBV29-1,CSVGQNPGTGELFF,TGCAGCGTTGGACAAAATCCGGGCACCGGGGAGCTGTTTTTT
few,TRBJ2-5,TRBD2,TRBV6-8,CASRGGTSGFQETQYF,TGTGCCAGCAGGGGTGGAACTAGCGGCTTCCAAGAGACCCAGTACTTC
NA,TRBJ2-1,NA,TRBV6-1,CASTISGFYNEQFF,TGTGCCAGCACAATTTCGGGGTTCTACAATGAGCAGTTCTTC
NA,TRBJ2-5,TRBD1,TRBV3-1,CASRGQDRGEETQYF,TGTGCCAGCAGGGGGCAGGACAGGGGGGAAGAGACCCAGTACTTC
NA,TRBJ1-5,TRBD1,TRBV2,CASRELRTGRNQPQHF,TGTGCCAGCAGGGAATTAAGGACAGGCCGCAATCAGCCCCAGCATTTT
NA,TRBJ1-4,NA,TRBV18,CASSPRDEKLFF,TGTGCCAGCTCACCTCGAGACGAAAAACTGTTTTTT
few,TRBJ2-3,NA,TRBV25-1,CASSDRGKTDTQYF,TGTGCCAGCAGTGACAGGGGAAAAACAGATACGCAGTATTTT
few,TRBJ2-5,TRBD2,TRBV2,CASSDPGLADQYF,TGTGCCAGCAGTGACCCAGGACTAGCGGACCAGTACTTC
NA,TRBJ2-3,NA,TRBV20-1,CSASKTGISQSRTDTQYF,TGCAGTGCTAGTAAGACGGGGATATCGCAATCGCGCACAGATACGCAGTATTTT
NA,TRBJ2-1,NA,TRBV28,CANSFSGSSYNEQFF,TGTGCCAACAGTTTCTCGGGGAGCTCCTACAATGAGCAGTTCTTC
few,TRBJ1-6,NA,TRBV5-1,CASSFRVEDSPLHF,TGCGCCAGCAGCTTTCGGGTTGAGGATTCACCCCTCCACTTT
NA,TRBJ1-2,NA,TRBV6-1,CASSEYRQDNYGYTF,TGTGCCAGCAGTGAATATAGACAGGATAACTATGGCTACACCTTC
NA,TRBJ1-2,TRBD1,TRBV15,CATSMGQGYGYTF,TGTGCCACCAGCATGGGACAGGGGTATGGCTACACCTTC
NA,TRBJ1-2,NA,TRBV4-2,CASSQGIQGLSGYTF,TGTGCCAGCAGCCAAGGGATACAGGGATTGAGCGGCTACACCTTC
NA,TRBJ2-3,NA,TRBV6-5,CASSYGEWGTDTQYF,TGTGCCAGCAGTTACGGAGAATGGGGCACAGATACGCAGTATTTT
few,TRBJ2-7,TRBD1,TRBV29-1,CSARVGTGDSEQYF,TGCAGCGCCAGGGTCGGGACAGGGGATTCCGAGCAGTACTTC
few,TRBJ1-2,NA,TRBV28,CASGGWGDGYTF,TGTGCCAGCGGGGGGTGGGGGGACGGCTACACCTTC